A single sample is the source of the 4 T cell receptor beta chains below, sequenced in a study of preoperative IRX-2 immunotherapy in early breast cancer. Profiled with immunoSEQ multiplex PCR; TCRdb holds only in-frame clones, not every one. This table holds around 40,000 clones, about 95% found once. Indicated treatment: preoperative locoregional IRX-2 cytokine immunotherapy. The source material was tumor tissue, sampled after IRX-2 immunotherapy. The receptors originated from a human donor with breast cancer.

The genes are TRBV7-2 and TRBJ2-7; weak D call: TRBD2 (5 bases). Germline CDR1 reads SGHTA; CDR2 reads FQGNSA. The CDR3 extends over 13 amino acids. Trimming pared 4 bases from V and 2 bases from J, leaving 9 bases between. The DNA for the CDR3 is TGTGCCAGCAGCTGGGAGCGAGCCTACGAGCAGTACTTC. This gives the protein CASSWERAYEQYF.

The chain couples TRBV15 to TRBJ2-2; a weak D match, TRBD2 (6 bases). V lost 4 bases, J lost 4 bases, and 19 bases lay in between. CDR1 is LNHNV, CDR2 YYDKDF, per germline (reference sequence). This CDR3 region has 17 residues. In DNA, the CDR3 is TGTGCCACCAGCACCTCACTAACAGGAGGGTCCACCGGGGAGCTGTTTTTT. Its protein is CATSTSLTGGSTGELFF.

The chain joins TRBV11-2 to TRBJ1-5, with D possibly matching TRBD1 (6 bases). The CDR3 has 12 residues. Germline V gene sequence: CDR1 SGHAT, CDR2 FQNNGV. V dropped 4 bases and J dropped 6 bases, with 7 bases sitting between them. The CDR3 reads CASSSRGQPQHF. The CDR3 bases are TGTGCCAGCAGCTCCAGGGGTCAGCCCCAGCATTTT.

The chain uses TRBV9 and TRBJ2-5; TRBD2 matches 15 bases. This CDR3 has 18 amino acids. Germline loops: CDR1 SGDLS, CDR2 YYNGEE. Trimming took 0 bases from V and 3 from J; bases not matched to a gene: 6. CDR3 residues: CASSVDGLAGGPEETQYF. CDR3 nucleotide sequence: TGTGCCAGCAGCGTAGATGGACTAGCGGGGGGGCCGGAAGAGACCCAGTACTTC.